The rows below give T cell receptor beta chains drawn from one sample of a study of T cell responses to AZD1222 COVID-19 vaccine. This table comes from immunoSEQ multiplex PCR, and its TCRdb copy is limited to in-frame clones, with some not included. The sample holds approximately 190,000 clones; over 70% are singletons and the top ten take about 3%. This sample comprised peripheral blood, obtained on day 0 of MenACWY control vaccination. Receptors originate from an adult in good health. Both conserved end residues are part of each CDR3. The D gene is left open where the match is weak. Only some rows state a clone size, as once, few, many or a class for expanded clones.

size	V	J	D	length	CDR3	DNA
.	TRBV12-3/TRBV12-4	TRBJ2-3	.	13	CASSLGSTDTQYF	TGTGCCAGCAGTTTAGGGTCAACAGATACGCAGTATTTT
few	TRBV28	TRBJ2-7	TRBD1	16	CASSSTDRGGLYEQYF	TGTGCCAGCAGTTCGACCGACAGGGGAGGTCTCTACGAGCAGTACTTC
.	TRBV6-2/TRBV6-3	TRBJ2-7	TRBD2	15	CASSPLAGGSYEQYF	TGTGCCAGCAGCCCTCTAGCGGGGGGGTCGTACGAGCAGTACTTC
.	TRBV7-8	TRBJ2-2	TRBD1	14	CASNKQGIAGELFF	TGTGCCAGCAATAAACAGGGGATTGCCGGGGAGCTGTTTTTT
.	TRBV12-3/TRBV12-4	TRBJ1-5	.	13	CASSAPGNQPQHF	TGTGCCAGCAGCGCTCCGGGAAATCAGCCCCAGCATTTT
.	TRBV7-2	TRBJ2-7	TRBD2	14	CASSPSGANYEQYF	TGTGCCAGCAGCCCGAGCGGGGCAAACTACGAGCAGTACTTC
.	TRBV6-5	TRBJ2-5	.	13	CASSYGLRETQYF	TGTGCCAGCAGTTACGGTCTGAGGGAGACCCAGTACTTC
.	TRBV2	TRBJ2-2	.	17	CAVPRISRKGGTGELFF	TGTGCCGTCCCGCGGATCAGTAGGAAAGGCGGCACCGGGGAGCTGTTTTTT
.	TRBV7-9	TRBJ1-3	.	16	CASSSLARSSGNTIYF	TGTGCCAGCAGCTCGCTCGCGCGAAGCTCTGGAAACACCATATATTTT
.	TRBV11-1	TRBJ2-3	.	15	CASSTRGAGRDTQYF	TGTGCCAGCAGCACCAGGGGCGCGGGCCGAGATACGCAGTATTTT
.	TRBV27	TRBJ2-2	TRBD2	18	CASSLGVTPSGGTGELFF	TGTGCCAGCAGTTTAGGAGTGACCCCCAGCGGGGGGACCGGGGAGCTGTTTTTT
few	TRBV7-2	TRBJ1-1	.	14	CASSLFPGNTEAFF	TGTGCCAGCAGCTTATTTCCGGGGAACACTGAAGCTTTCTTT
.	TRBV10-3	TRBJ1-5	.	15	CAISESLQSNQPQHF	TGTGCCATCAGTGAGTCGCTACAGAGCAATCAGCCCCAGCATTTT
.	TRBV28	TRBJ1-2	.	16	CASSPRGGDVSWGYTF	TGTGCCAGCAGTCCCAGGGGCGGGGACGTCTCCTGGGGCTACACCTTC
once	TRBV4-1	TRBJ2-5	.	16	CASSQDHQGLQETQYF	TGCGCCAGCAGCCAAGATCACCAGGGACTGCAAGAGACCCAGTACTTC
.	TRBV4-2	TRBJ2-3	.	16	CASSRSGTTALDTQYF	TGTGCCAGCAGCCGCTCCGGGACGACAGCCCTGGATACGCAGTATTTT
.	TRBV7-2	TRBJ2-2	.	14	CASSFGDTPGELFF	TGTGCCAGCAGCTTCGGGGACACACCCGGGGAGCTGTTTTTT
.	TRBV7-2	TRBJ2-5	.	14	CASSLASALETQYF	TGTGCCAGCAGCTTAGCCTCCGCGTTAGAGACCCAGTACTTC
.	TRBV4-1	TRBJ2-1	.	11	CASAEGGEQFF	TGCGCCAGCGCGGAAGGAGGGGAGCAGTTCTTC
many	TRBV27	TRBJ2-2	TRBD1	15	CASSFTLQGTGELFF	TGTGCCAGCAGTTTCACCTTACAGGGGACCGGGGAGCTGTTTTTT
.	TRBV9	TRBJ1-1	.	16	CASSVALQGGDTEAFF	TGTGCCAGCAGCGTAGCTTTGCAGGGAGGGGACACTGAAGCTTTCTTT
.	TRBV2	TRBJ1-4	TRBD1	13	CATTGTVNEKLFF	TGTGCCACCACCGGGACAGTAAATGAAAAACTGTTTTTT
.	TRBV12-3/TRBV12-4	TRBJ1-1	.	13	CASSLIATGEAFF	TGTGCCAGCAGTTTAATCGCGACAGGAGAAGCTTTCTTT
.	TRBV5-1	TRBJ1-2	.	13	CASSLGGNYGYTF	TGCGCCAGCAGCTTGGGGGGGAACTATGGCTACACCTTC
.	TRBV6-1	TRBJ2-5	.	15	CASSELSGTQETQYF	TGTGCCAGCAGTGAACTTTCAGGGACCCAAGAGACCCAGTACTTC
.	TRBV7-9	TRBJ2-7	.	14	CASSLATMGYEQYF	TGTGCCAGCAGCTTAGCGACTATGGGGTACGAGCAGTACTTC
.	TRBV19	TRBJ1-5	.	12	CASSTPNQPQHF	TGTGCCAGTAGTACCCCCAATCAGCCCCAGCATTTT
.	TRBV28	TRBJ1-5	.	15	CASSFRGEGNQPQHF	TGTGCCAGCAGTTTCCGGGGTGAGGGCAATCAGCCCCAGCATTTT
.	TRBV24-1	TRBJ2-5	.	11	CATSSLETQYF	TGTGCCACCAGTTCCCTGGAGACCCAGTACTTC
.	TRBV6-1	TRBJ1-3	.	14	CASSEHRSGNTIYF	TGTGCCAGCAGTGAACATCGGTCTGGAAACACCATATATTTT
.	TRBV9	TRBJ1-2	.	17	CASSVAQGGALDYGYTF	TGTGCCAGCAGCGTAGCTCAGGGAGGGGCCTTAGACTATGGCTACACCTTC
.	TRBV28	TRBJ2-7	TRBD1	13	CASSTTGGREQYF	TGTGCCAGCAGTACGACAGGGGGACGAGAGCAGTACTTC
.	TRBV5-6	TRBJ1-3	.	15	CASSSDVYSGNTIYF	TGTGCCAGCAGTTCGGACGTCTACTCTGGAAACACCATATATTTT
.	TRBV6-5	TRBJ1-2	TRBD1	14	CASKPTGDNYGYTF	TGTGCCAGCAAACCGACAGGGGATAACTATGGCTACACCTTC
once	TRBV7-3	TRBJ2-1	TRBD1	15	CASSIRQGELNEQFF	TGTGCCAGCAGCATACGACAGGGGGAGTTGAATGAGCAGTTCTTC
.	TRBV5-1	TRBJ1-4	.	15	CASSLSGAVNEKLFF	TGCGCCAGCAGCTTGTCAGGGGCCGTTAATGAAAAACTGTTTTTT
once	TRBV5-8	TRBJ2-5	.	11	CASSFTSWGYF	TGTGCCAGCAGCTTTACTAGTTGGGGGTACTTC
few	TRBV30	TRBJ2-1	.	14	CAWAGDSNYNEQFF	TGTGCCTGGGCGGGGGACAGCAACTACAATGAGCAGTTCTTC
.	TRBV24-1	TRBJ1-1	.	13	CATKAGMNTEAFF	TGTGCCACCAAGGCCGGGATGAACACTGAAGCTTTCTTT
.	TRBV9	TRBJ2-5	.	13	CASSVSSEETQYF	TGTGCCAGCAGCGTTAGCTCAGAAGAGACCCAGTACTTC
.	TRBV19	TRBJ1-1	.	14	CASSRPTENTEAFF	TGTGCCAGTAGCAGGCCTACAGAGAACACTGAAGCTTTCTTT
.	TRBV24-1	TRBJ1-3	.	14	CATSDSPSGNTIYF	TGTGCCACCAGTGATTCCCCCTCTGGAAACACCATATATTTT
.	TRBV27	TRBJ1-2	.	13	CASSLGVNYGYTF	TGTGCCAGCAGTCTCGGAGTTAACTATGGCTACACCTTC
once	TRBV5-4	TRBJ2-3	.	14	CASSRNPSTDTQYF	TGTGCCAGCAGCCGAAACCCTAGCACAGATACGCAGTATTTT
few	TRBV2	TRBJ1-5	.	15	CASSSDPGGNQPQHF	TGTGCCAGCAGTTCAGACCCGGGTGGCAATCAGCCCCAGCATTTT
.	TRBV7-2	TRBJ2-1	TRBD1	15	CASSLVGTGAREQFF	TGTGCCAGCAGCTTAGTTGGGACAGGGGCTCGGGAGCAGTTCTTC
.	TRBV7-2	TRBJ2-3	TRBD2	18	CASSLAGTSGGAGNTQYF	TGTGCCAGCAGCTTAGCGGGGACTAGCGGGGGGGCCGGTAATACGCAGTATTTT
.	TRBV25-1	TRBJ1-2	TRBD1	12	CASSVGQGGYTF	TGTGCCAGCAGTGTCGGACAGGGTGGCTACACCTTC
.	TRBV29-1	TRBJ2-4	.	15	CSVAPADLAKNIQYF	TGCAGCGTTGCCCCCGCAGACTTAGCCAAAAACATTCAGTACTTC
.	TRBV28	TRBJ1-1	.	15	CASSLDSDRHTEAFF	TGTGCCAGCAGTTTAGATTCCGACCGGCACACTGAAGCTTTCTTT
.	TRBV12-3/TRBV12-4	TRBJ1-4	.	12	CASQTTNEKLFF	TGTGCCAGCCAGACAACTAATGAAAAACTGTTTTTT
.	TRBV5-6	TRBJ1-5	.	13	CASSLATDQPQHF	TGTGCCAGCAGCTTGGCGACGGATCAGCCCCAGCATTTT